The following is a T cell receptor beta chain sequence with its context. The CDR3 extends over 14 amino acids. Germline V CDR1 and CDR2: LGHDT, YNNKEL (reference sequence). Synthesis of TCR beta cDNA relied on 5'RACE template switching carrying UMIs. TCRdb re-called the 5' RACE reads; one entry per CDR3 protein, DNA not given. The listing contains some 460,000 distinct CDR3 sequences. This sample is part of a study of T cells expressing NK-cell markers. Study-wide background: Most of the eight sequenced donors tested HCMV-seropositive; one tested seronegative.

This chain joins TRBV3-1 and TRBJ2-7. This sequence was found in a woman in her forties or fifties in good health. Input material: blood T cells: a sorted CD56 or NKG2C T cell subset, CD4+ or CD8+ T cells, or bulk PBMC T cells (not recorded which). CDR3 region: CASSQVTGMYEQYF.